Sequencing of this TCR beta chain was carried out in a study of T cell repertoires in cytomegalovirus infection (dated by TCRdb to between 2018 and 2020). Notes on the research overall: Alongside well-studied HLA-B-restricted epitopes, the peptide stimulations were aimed at recently identified HLA-C-restricted CMV epitopes, whose presentation resists viral immunomodulation. Donor HLA type was relevant to the analysis, as public TCR beta signatures indicated carriage of CMV infection together with the matching HLA type.

Instrument on record: Illumina HiSeq 1500. TCRdb reanalyzed the raw reads on its own, using fastp at Q25 for trimming and MiXCR for clone calling, and kept in-frame beta chains. Each CDR3 protein appears once, grouped with its most common genes and DNA. Present in this sample are around 800,000 distinct CDR3 sequences, approximately 29% of which were seen just once. The leading ten clones occupy 12% of the sample. Comments on this clonotype: It has no known antigen specificity. One base away there is no much larger clone; base qualities are not given.

V is clipped by 1 base and J by 6 bases, and the sequence between their germline boundaries is 11 bases long. The CDR3, from cysteine to phenylalanine, totals 14 residues. Of the read, only the CDR3 DNA is kept; its 42 bases are in frame from base 1. According to the germline V gene, CDR1 reads LGHNA and CDR2 reads YSLEER. Overall study outcomes, separate from this receptor: The ex vivo response was dominated by HLA-C-restricted CMV-specific TCR beta clonotypes, and the single most frequent clonotype in two of eight donors was supplied by these HLA-C-restricted clonotypes. In both this cohort and an independent cohort of more than 350 donors, the cumulative frequency of public TCR beta family members distinguished carriers of CMV infection plus the relevant HLA type.

The label giving this sample's treatment or condition can be read as: in vitro stimulation with specific CMV peptide epitopes to enrich CMV-specific T cells. This sequence originates from a human donor in good health (CMV status not recorded). Some clones in this sample may be carry-over from other donors' samples. In this chain, TRBV4-3 is recombined with TRBJ2-3; too little of a D gene remains to name it. The sequences come from cultured CD8+ T cells from PBMCs, collected from culture after CMV antigen stimulation. The nucleotides are TGCGCCAGCAGCCAAGGATCGGACCGTGATACGCAGTATTTT. Protein translation: CASSQGSDRDTQYF.